These 4 T cell receptor beta chains share one sample of origin, sequenced in a study of cytomegalovirus exposure and HLA in healthy donors. 60 Vbeta and 13 Jbeta primers were used in PCR. The repertoire was sequenced with immunoSEQ multiplex PCR; TCRdb's copy has only in-frame clones and lacks some. The table has just over 150,000 clones, roughly 84% seen once. The sample comprised PBMCs. The source of these receptors is a young man in good health and CMV-seronegative.

This clone has just one count. The chain uses TRBV19 and TRBJ1-2, with 9 bases aligning to TRBD1. The germline V gene encodes CDR1 LNHDA and CDR2 SQIVND (reference sequence). The ends lost 3 bases at V and 7 bases at J; junction bases unmatched: 9. The CDR3 has 15 residues. This CDR3 reads CASSIMGQGGLGYTF. The CDR3 DNA sequence: TGTGCCAGTAGTATTATGGGACAGGGCGGCCTTGGCTACACCTTC.

This clone was seen a handful of times. J is TRBJ2-6 and V is TRBV6-6; D is ambiguous. Germline loops: CDR1 MNHNY, CDR2 SVGAGI (reference sequence). The CDR3 contains 16 residues. Trimming took off 2 bases at V and 0 bases at J, with 8 bases between the two ends. The CDR3 is CASSYRWSSGANVLTF. CDR3 DNA sequence: TGTGCCAGCAGTTACCGCTGGAGCTCTGGGGCCAACGTCCTGACTTTC.

This sequence joins TRBV5-1 and TRBJ1-1, with 7 bases lining up with TRBD1. There are 13 residues in the CDR3. The V segment lost 5 bases and the J segment 4 bases; nucleotides outside the gene matches: 5. The germline CDR1 and CDR2 sequences are SGHRS and YFSETQ. CDR3 coding DNA: TGCGCCAGCAGATGGACAGGCGGCACTGAAGCTTTCTTT. Its translation is CASRWTGGTEAFF.

The rearrangement links TRBV5-4 to TRBJ1-2; D is perhaps TRBD1 (5 bases). CDR3 length: 12 amino acids. V was cut by 5 bases and J by 4 bases, with 9 bases left in between. Per the germline V gene, CDR1 is SGHNT and CDR2 is YYREEE (reference sequence). CDR3 DNA sequence: TGTGCCAGCAGACAAGACAGCTATGGCTACACCTTC. Residues: CASRQDSYGYTF.